Shown below are 10 T cell receptor beta chains from a single sample sequenced in a study of blood T cell repertoires in COVID-19. Sequencing used immunoSEQ multiplex PCR; TCRdb keeps in-frame clones, though not all of them. Among 150,000 or so clones listed, over 75% were seen once. The sample comprised PBMCs or T cells enriched from blood (not recorded which). These receptors originate from a man between 50 and 59 years old who had recovered from COVID-19.

The chain is built from TRBV25-1 and TRBJ2-2, with 12 bases identical to TRBD2. Per germline, CDR1 MGHDK and CDR2 SYGVNS. The V segment lost 8 bases and the J segment 6 bases; nucleotides outside the gene matches: 16. The CDR3 runs to 18 residues. The CDR3 region is CASEGPSTSGRRAGELFF. The CDR3 DNA reads TGTGCCAGCGAGGGTCCATCAACTAGCGGGAGGAGGGCCGGGGAGCTGTTTTTT.

The chain has TRBV18 and TRBJ2-7, with a possible D match to TRBD2 (6 bases). There are 14 residues in the CDR3. The germline V gene has CDR1 KGHSH and CDR2 LQKENI. V was shortened by 0 bases and J by 4 bases, with 10 bases between the two germline ends. The CDR3 protein is CASSPPRGRYEQYF. The CDR3 DNA is TGTGCCAGCTCACCACCGAGAGGGAGGTACGAGCAGTACTTC.

This chain uses TRBV28 with TRBJ2-7; maybe TRBD2 (6 bases). The CDR3 runs to 12 residues. The germline V gene has CDR1 MDHEN and CDR2 SYDVKM. V was shortened by 3 bases and J by 7 bases, with 10 bases between the two germline ends. Here the CDR3 reads CASSLIGGEQYF. For the CDR3, the DNA is TGTGCCAGCAGTTTGATAGGAGGGGAGCAGTACTTC.

The count of this clone is one. V usage is TRBV14 and J usage is TRBJ1-1; 11 bases are shared with TRBD1. Germline values: CDR1 SGHDN, CDR2 FVKESK. CDR3 length equals 17 residues. The J segment lost 1 base and the V segment lost 1 base, leaving 5 bases of the junction unmatched. The CDR3 protein is CASSQGRGTGGNTEAFF. The CDR3 DNA sequence: TGTGCCAGCAGCCAAGGGCGTGGGACAGGGGGGAACACTGAAGCTTTCTTT.

The rearrangement uses TRBV19 and TRBJ1-1; D remains unclear. V dropped 3 bases and J dropped 4 bases, with 9 bases sitting between them. Germline V gene sequence: CDR1 LNHDA, CDR2 SQIVND (reference sequence). The CDR3 runs to 13 residues. DNA for the CDR3: TGTGCCAGTAGTATCGAGGTCCGCACTGAAGCTTTCTTT. As protein: CASSIEVRTEAFF.

This chain links TRBV11-1 with TRBJ2-7, with 8 bases aligning to TRBD2. The length of the CDR3 is 14 residues. Germline V gene data show CDR1 as SGHAT and CDR2 as FQDESV (reference sequence). V shed 8 bases, J shed 2 bases, and the junction held 8 bases outside the gene matches. The CDR3 region is CASAGRGGTYEQYF. DNA for the CDR3: TGTGCCAGCGCCGGGAGGGGGGGTACCTACGAGCAGTACTTC.

The V call is TRBV5-1, the J call TRBJ2-3; D remains ambiguous. CDR1 and CDR2 from the germline V gene are SGHRS and YFSETQ. The CDR3 extends over 13 amino acids. Deletions cut 5 bases from V and 4 bases from J, with 11 bases between. CDR3: CASSVSSADTQYF. CDR3 nucleotide sequence: TGCGCCAGCAGTGTCAGCAGCGCAGATACGCAGTATTTT.

This sequence joins TRBV6-6 and TRBJ2-5, with a tentative D call TRBD1 (10 bases). V was cut by 5 bases and J by 4 bases, with 26 bases left in between. This CDR3 region has 18 residues. Per germline, CDR1 MNHNY and CDR2 SVGAGI (reference sequence). CDR3 in DNA: TGTGCCAGCAGTCGGACAGGGGGAGTTAGCGGGAGTGCAGAGACCCAGTACTTC. This gives the protein CASSRTGGVSGSAETQYF.

J is TRBJ2-3 and V is TRBV19, with 11 bases matching TRBD1. After removal of 6 bases from V and 3 bases from J, the junction contained 5 bases not matched to a gene. Germline V lookup: CDR1 LNHDA, CDR2 SQIVND (reference sequence). The CDR3 is made up of 15 amino acids. The CDR3 DNA reads TGTGCCAGTAGAGGACAGGGGGCAGGTACAGATACGCAGTATTTT. This gives the protein CASRGQGAGTDTQYF.

This clone was recorded once. As DNA, the CDR3 is TGTGCCAGCAGTTGGTCAGGGGCAAACACTGAAGCTTTCTTT. Its protein is CASSWSGANTEAFF. This sequence joins TRBV28 and TRBJ1-1, with D possibly TRBD1 on 6 matching bases. Deletions cut 4 bases from V and 2 bases from J, with 11 bases between. The germline V gene encodes CDR1 MDHEN and CDR2 SYDVKM. The CDR3 spans 14 residues.